This T cell receptor (beta chain) originates from a study of cytomegalovirus exposure and HLA in healthy donors (dated by TCRdb to about 2017). For the wider study: In an earlier analysis of about 560 of the donors, around 290 Gb of sequence data and roughly 100 million unique TCR beta sequences from 180 million or so T cells were reported. The study profiled the T cell repertoires of 666 subjects by immunosequencing and related them to cytomegalovirus serostatus. Donor age, sex, ethnicity and CMV serostatus were compiled together with the repertoire data. An early release covering roughly 600 HLA-typed donors comprised about 320 gigabases of sequencing data and approximately 80 million unique TCR sequences. The genetic ancestry cluster associated with self-reported Caucasian donors included 65% to 90% of the roughly 380 genotyped donors. The aim of the study was to test whether cataloging public T cell receptors could identify signatures of past pathogen exposure. An earlier analysis of around 580 of the donors used high-throughput TCR beta sequencing to judge whether each TCR beta V gene segment behaved as functional or pseudogenic. Across 398 genotyped donors of the cohort, an average of approximately 200,000 unique TCR beta nucleotide sequences per donor were sequenced, and 15% to 20% of those sequences were non-productive. In a later analysis, previously published TCR beta repertoires from fewer than 750 donors were re-analyzed and high-resolution HLA genotyping was added so that TCR occurrence patterns could be studied. The number of typed donors differed by locus: roughly 629-630 for A, B, C, DRB1 and DQB1; roughly 510 for DQA1; some 610 for DPA1; and some 430 for DPB1. Rather than using new phenotypic data, the later analysis identified candidate immune exposures from TCR beta sequences and from how often those sequences occurred across donors. All discovery cohort repertoires had been generated using a single sequencing platform. A few DR-DQ haplotypes were treated as single units for association and clustering because of strong linkage in the cohort. Besides the first cohort of approximately 670 subjects, a separate validation cohort made up of roughly 120 different subjects was used. To predict cytomegalovirus infection status, the study brought together high-throughput TCR immunosequencing, statistical association of individual TCRs with disease status, and machine learning. HLA typing included class I and class II loci at four-digit resolution. A later genetic analysis took genome-wide SNP genotypes for about three fifths of the 666 donors and used that subset as a discovery cohort. Results the study describes overall, beyond this receptor: The study listed 150 to 200 TCR beta chains as associated with cytomegalovirus. A later analysis found that most CMV-associated TCR beta chains appeared HLA-restricted, with HLA associations seemingly driven largely by CMV exposure. Because some donors lacked HLA typing at each locus, the association tests relied only on the typed subset. For the cohort, immune exposure information was limited to CMV serostatus. Roughly uniform sequencing depth across donors was assumed in presence/absence analyses, although this assumption may not hold. In a later genetic analysis, a missense DCLRE1C variant was associated with V-gene and J-gene trimming of TCR beta chains, and the association was replicated in an independent cohort. The authors suggested that the approach could potentially be generalized to other disease states and immunological phenotypes. Correlated functional status among segregating V segments might be attributable to linkage disequilibrium, but an unknown experimental factor could not be ruled out. According to a later genetic analysis, donors in an Asian-associated ancestry cluster had fewer N-insertions in productive TCRs than the approximately 650-donor mean. A further reported finding was that TCR beta sequences accurately predicted the HLA-A and HLA-B alleles for most subjects in the first cohort. In a later analysis, several top co-occurrence clusters were reported to appear linked to parvovirus B19, influenza, CMV and Epstein-Barr virus. In vitro tests confirmed that a few of the cytomegalovirus-associated TCR beta chains recognize cytomegalovirus antigens. The classifier was reported to diagnose cytomegalovirus status with high specificity and sensitivity in both the original cohort and the validation cohort. About 15 rarely observed V segments, including chromosome 9 orphons, were excluded from the earlier analysis of just under 600 of the donors because counts were too low. Specific HLA alleles were associated with 15,000 to 20,000 TCR beta sequences at a false discovery rate of 0.05 in a later analysis. A cluster of highly shared sequence variants was judged likely to represent a technical artifact of the sequencing pipeline. Some IMGT-functional V segments, including TRBV6-2 and TRBV6-3, could not be distinguished by the 87-base-pair reads and were therefore excluded. Only TCR beta chains were sequenced in this cohort, and the absence of alpha or paired-chain data limited detectable features. Compared with equally common non-associated chains, HLA-associated TCR beta chains in a later analysis were more clonally expanded and had lower generation probabilities. According to a later analysis, TCR association rates differed among HLA loci, with DRB1 alleles showing the most associated TCRs and HLA-C alleles showing the fewest. Across donors, most TCR sequences were observed very rarely, whereas some public TCRs were present in many individuals. Assigning TCR associations to individual alleles was difficult when HLA alleles, especially DR and DQ, strongly co-occurred. An earlier analysis of around 600 of the donors showed that most TCR beta V segments appeared in productive rearrangements either about 87% or about 30% of the time, which broadly matched IMGT annotations.

In regard to this clone: Its antigen is unknown. Base-call qualities are not available, and no considerably larger clone is one nucleotide away.

V is pruned by 3 bases and J by 5 bases, leaving 6 bases of the junction without a gene match. CDR3 length: 15 amino acids, cysteine to phenylalanine. The CDR3 DNA has 45 bases and is translated from base 1. The germline V gene supplies CDR1 MGHDK and CDR2 SYGVNS. The cohort comprised 550 to 700 healthy bone marrow donors. At the time of sampling, every cohort member was nominally healthy, though immune exposures that went unrecorded were likely present. The donor was CMV seropositive and was included in the group of around 300 seropositive cohort members. Every donor gave a peripheral blood sample, and the peripheral blood mononuclear cells from that sample were used for TCR beta sequencing. The Qiagen DNeasy Blood Extraction Kit was used to extract genomic DNA from the blood cell samples. The method behind the library was the immunoSEQ multiplex PCR assay. A mixture of 60 forward primers for TCR Vbeta segments and 13 reverse primers for TCR Jbeta segments was used in the multiplex PCR. Amplification of the CDR3 region of rearranged TCR beta genes was performed with a multiplex PCR assay on genomic DNA. The Illumina HiSeq System was used to sequence the amplified TCR beta libraries as 87-base-pair reads. In the original analysis: Across the roughly 700 repertoires, a later analysis counted 60 million to 90 million unique TCR beta chains, roughly 11 million of which were shared by at least two donors. A nearest-neighbor algorithm error-corrected the raw reads and collapsed the reads into unique sequences, merging closely related sequences to remove PCR and sequencing errors. Alignment of CDR3 sequences to IMGT reference sequences was used to assign V, D and J gene segments. For a sequence to be retained, a match of at least six nucleotides was required to both a V gene segment and a J gene segment. A rearrangement was called productive if the CDR3 had no stop codons and remained in frame with V and J, and every other rearrangement was called non-productive. Following IMGT convention, CDR3 was defined as the stretch from the second conserved V-encoded cysteine up to the conserved J-encoded phenylalanine. In an earlier analysis of around 640 of the donors, sequences lacking an unambiguous match to a single V gene segment were excluded. An earlier analysis of some 610 of the donors called V segments functional above 56.7% productive rearrangements and segregating when the between-donor standard deviation exceeded 5%. A statistical classification framework was developed to diagnose cytomegalovirus status using the catalog of TCR beta chain sequences. In a later analysis, TCR nucleotide sequences were compared against IMGT/GENE-DB human TR gene sequences so that V and J genes could be assigned. Using the TCRdist pipeline, a later analysis assigned CDR3 sequences along with most-parsimonious VDJ recombination scenarios. In a later analysis, each TCR beta chain was defined by its CDR3 amino acid sequence together with its V-gene family, and reads without a unique V-gene family were excluded. In a later analysis, around 600 highly shared, low-generation-probability nucleotide sequences were removed to address suspected cross-contamination and a sequencing artifact. In a later analysis, a clonal expansion index was calculated for each public chain from normalized within-repertoire ranks of inferred template counts. In a later analysis, generation probabilities were computed with a VDJ recombination model fitted to out-of-frame rearrangements, and the resulting probabilities were checked against IGoR. In a later analysis, TCR-TCR, TCR-HLA and TCR-CMV co-occurrence was scored with hypergeometric tests, and a repertoire-size bias correction was applied to TCR pairs. In a later analysis, false discovery rates were estimated by permuting HLA or CMV assignments 20 times. In a later analysis, co-occurring TCRs were grouped with DBSCAN, and TCRdist sequence similarity was added when clustering was performed within HLA-allele-positive subsets. Co-occurrence clustering excluded repertoires with fewer than 30,000 or more than 120,000 public chains, plus five with anomalous nucleotide sharing. TCRdb obtained this table from immuneACCESS and retained in-frame rearrangements with V and J assigned. These tables miss some clones; where compared with another copy, unresolved V genes account for less than half of the shortfall, and the remainder is unexplained. V, J and clone size derive from that table, while D and trimming were established from the DNA sequence. The sample table holds about 100,000 clones, of which around two thirds were seen once. Around 15% of the sample is taken by the ten largest.

Recombination linked TRBV25-1 to TRBJ2-5, with 10 bases aligning to TRBD1. The specimen was PBMCs. The sequence derives from a woman in her 40s in good health and CMV-seropositive. CDR3 region: CASSELGTGEETQYF. Here is the DNA: TGTGCCAGCAGTGAGCTCGGGACAGGGGAGGAGACCCAGTACTTC. Reference TRBV25-1 and TRBJ2-5 genes cover what lies past the CDR3, so the full variable domain is EADIYQTPRYLVIGTGKKITLECSQTMGHDKMYWYQQDPGMELHLIHYSYGVNSTEKGDLSSESTVSRIRTEHFPLTLESARPSHTSQYLCASSELGTGEETQYFGPGTRLLVL.